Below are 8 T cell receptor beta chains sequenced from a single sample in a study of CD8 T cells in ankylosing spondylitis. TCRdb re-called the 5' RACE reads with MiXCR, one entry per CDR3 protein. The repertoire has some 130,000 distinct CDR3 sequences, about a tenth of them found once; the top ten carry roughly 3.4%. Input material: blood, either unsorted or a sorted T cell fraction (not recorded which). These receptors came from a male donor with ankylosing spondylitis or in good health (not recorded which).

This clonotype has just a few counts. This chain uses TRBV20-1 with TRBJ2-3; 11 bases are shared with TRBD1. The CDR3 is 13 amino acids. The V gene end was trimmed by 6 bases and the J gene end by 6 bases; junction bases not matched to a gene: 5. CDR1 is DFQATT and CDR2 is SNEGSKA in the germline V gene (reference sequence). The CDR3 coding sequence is TGCAGTGCCAGGACAGGGGGCTTCGATACGCAGTATTTT. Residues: CSARTGGFDTQYF.

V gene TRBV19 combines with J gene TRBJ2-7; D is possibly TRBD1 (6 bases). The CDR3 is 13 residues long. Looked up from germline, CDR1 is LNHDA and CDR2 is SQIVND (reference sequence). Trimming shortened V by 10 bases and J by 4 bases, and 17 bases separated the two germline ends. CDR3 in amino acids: CATAGTPLYEQYF. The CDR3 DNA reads TGTGCCACCGCCGGGACACCCTTATACGAGCAGTACTTC.

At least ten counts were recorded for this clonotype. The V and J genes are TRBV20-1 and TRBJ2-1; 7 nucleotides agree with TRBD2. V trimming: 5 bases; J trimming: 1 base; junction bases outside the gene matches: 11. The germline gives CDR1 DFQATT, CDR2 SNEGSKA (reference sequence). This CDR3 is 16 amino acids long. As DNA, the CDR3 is TGCAGTGCTGTAAGGGTGACAGCGGGATCCTACAATGAGCAGTTCTTC. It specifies CSAVRVTAGSYNEQFF.

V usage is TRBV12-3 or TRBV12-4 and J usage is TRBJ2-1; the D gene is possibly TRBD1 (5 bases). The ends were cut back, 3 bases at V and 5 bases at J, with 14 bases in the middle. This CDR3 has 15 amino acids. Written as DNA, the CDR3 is TGTGCCAGCAGTTTGAGGCAGGGTGGGGACAATGAGCAGTTCTTC. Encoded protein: CASSLRQGGDNEQFF.

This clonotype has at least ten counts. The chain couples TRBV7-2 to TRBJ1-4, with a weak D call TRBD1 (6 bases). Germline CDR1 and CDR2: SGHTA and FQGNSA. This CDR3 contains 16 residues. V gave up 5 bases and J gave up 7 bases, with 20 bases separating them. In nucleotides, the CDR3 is TGTGCCAGCAGCGGAAAGACAGGTCTCTTGGCTGAAAAACTGTTTTTT. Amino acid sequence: CASSGKTGLLAEKLFF.

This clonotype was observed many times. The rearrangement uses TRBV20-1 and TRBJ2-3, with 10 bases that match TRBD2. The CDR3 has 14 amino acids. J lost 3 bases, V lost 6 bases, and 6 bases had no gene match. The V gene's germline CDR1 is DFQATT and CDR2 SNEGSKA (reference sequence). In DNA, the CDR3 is TGCAGTGCCCTAAGCGGGAGGGGAACAGATACGCAGTATTTT. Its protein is CSALSGRGTDTQYF.

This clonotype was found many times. The CDR3 DNA reads as TGCAGCGTTCTTCTTGCGGGAGGCGCTGAGCAGTTCTTC. Protein product: CSVLLAGGAEQFF. The chain employs TRBV29-1 and TRBJ2-1, with 8 positions matching TRBD2. Germline assignment: CDR1 SQVTM and CDR2 ANQGSEA. Trimming removed 5 bases from V and 9 bases from J; junction bases left unmatched: 9. The CDR3 runs 13 residues.

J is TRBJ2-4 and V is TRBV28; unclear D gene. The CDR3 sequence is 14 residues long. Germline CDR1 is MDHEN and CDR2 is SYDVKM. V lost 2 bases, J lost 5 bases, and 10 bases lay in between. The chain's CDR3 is CASSLSSRQNIQYF. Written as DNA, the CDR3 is TGTGCCAGCAGTTTAAGCAGCAGACAAAACATTCAGTACTTC.